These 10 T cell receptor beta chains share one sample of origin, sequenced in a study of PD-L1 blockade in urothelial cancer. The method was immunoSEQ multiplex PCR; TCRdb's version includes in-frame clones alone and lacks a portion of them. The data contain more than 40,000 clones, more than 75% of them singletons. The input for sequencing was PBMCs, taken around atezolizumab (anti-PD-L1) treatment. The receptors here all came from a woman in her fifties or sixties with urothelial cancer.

DNA for the CDR3: TGTGCCAGCAGTTCAACAGGGGGCTTTTCCTACAATGAGCAGTTCTTC. Its protein product is CASSSTGGFSYNEQFF. This chain links TRBV27 with TRBJ2-1; 9 bases align to TRBD1. CDR1 MNHEY and CDR2 SMNVEV come from the germline V gene (reference sequence). Trimming cost V 4 bases and J 1 base; bases outside gene matches: 5. The CDR3 runs 16 residues.

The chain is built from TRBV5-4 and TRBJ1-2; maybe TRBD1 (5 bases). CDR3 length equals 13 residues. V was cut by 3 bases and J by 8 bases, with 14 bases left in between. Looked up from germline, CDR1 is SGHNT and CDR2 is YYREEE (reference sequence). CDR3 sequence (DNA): TGTGCCAGCAGCTCGCGGGACGGCCGGGGCTACACCTTC. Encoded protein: CASSSRDGRGYTF. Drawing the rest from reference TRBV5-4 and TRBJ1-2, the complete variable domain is ETGVTQSPTHLIKTRGQQVTLRCSSQSGHNTVSWYQQALGQGPQFIFQYYREEENGRGNFPPRFSGLQFPNYSSELNVNALELDDSALYLCASSSRDGRGYTFGSGTRLTVV.

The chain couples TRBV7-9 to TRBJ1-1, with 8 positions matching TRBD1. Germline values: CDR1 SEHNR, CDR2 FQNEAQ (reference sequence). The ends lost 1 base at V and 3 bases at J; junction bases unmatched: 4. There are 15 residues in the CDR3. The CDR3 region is CASSLEQGGYTEAFF. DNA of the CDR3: TGTGCCAGCAGCTTAGAACAGGGGGGGTACACTGAAGCTTTCTTT.

The CDR3 sequence: CASSLQVYEQYF. Here the CDR3 DNA reads TGTGCCAGCAGCCTACAGGTTTACGAGCAGTACTTC. This sequence joins TRBV11-2 and TRBJ2-7; D perhaps matches TRBD1 (5 bases). Germline V lookup: CDR1 SGHAT, CDR2 FQNNGV. The CDR3 is made up of 12 amino acids. The germline V and J ends were trimmed by 5 bases and 4 bases, with 9 bases remaining between them.

This chain's CDR3 is CASSQTGAEQYF. CDR3 coding DNA: TGTGCCAGCAGCCAGACAGGGGCCGAGCAGTACTTC. The chain combines TRBV5-4 with TRBJ2-7; 8 nucleotides align to TRBD1. Unmatched junction bases numbered 3, after V lost 4 bases and J lost 6 bases. The germline V gene encodes CDR1 SGHNT and CDR2 YYREEE (reference sequence). The CDR3 length is 12 residues.

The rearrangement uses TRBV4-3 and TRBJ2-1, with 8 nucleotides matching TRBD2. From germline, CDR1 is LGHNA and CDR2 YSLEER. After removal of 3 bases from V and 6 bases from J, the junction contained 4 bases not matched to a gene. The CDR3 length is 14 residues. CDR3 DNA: TGCGCCAGCAGCCACGGGACTAGGGGCAATGAGCAGTTCTTC. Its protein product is CASSHGTRGNEQFF.

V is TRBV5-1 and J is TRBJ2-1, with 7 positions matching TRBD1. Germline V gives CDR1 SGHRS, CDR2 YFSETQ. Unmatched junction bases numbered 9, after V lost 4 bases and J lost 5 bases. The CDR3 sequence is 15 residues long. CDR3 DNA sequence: TGCGCCAGCAGCAGGACCGACAGGGCGGACAATGAGCAGTTCTTC. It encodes CASSRTDRADNEQFF.

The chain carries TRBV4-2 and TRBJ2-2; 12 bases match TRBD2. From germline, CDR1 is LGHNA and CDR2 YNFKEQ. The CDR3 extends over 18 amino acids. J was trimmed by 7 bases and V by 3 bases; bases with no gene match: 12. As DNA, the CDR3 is TGTGCCAGCAGCCACTCTAGCGGGGGGGCCATTGGGGTCGGGGAGCTGTTTTTT. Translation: CASSHSSGGAIGVGELFF.

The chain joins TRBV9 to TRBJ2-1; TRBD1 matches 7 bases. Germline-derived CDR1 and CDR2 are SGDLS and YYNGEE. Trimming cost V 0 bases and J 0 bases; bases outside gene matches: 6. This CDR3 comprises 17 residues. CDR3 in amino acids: CASSVVAGGNSYNEQFF. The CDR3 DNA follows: TGTGCCAGCAGCGTAGTTGCAGGGGGAAACTCCTACAATGAGCAGTTCTTC.

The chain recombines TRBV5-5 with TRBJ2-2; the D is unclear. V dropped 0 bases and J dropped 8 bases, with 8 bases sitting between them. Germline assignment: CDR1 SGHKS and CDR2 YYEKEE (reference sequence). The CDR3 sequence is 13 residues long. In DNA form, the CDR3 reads TGTGCCAGCAGCTTGGTCTCCCCTGGGGAGCTGTTTTTT. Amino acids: CASSLVSPGELFF.